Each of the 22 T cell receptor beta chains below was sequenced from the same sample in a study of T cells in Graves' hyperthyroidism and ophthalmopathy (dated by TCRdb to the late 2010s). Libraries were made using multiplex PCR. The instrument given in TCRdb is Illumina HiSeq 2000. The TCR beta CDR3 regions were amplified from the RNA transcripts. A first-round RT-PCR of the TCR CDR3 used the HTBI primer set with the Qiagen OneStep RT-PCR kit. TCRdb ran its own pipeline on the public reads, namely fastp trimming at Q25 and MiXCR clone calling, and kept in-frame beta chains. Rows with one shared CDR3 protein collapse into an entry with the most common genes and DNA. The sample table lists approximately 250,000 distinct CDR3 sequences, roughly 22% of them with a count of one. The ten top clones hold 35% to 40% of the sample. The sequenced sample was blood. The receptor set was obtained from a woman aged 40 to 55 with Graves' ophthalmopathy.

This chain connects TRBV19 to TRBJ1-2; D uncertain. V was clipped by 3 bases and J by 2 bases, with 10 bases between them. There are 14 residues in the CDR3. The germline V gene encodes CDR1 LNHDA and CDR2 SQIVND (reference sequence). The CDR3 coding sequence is TGTGCCAGTAGTATTGCGGCGGAGAACTATGGCTACACCTTC. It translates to CASSIAAENYGYTF.

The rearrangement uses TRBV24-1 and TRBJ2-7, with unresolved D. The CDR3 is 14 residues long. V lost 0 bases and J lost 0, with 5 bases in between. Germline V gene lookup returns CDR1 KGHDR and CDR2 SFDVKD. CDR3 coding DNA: TGTGCCACCAGTGATTTGAGCAGCTCCTACGAGCAGTACTTC. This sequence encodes CATSDLSSSYEQYF.

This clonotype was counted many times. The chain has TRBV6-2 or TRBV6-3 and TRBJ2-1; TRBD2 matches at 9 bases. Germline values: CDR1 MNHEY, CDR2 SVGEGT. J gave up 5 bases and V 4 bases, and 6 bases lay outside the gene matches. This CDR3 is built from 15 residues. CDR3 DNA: TGTGCCAGCAGTTCCTCCGGGACTAGCAACAATGAGCAGTTCTTC. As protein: CASSSSGTSNNEQFF.

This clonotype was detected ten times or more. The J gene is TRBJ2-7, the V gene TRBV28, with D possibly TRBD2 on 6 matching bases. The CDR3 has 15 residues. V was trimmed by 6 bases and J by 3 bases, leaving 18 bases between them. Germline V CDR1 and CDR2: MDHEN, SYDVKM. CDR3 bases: TGTGCCAGCAGCACTCCCGGGACTTCCAACTACGAGCAGTACTTC. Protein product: CASSTPGTSNYEQYF.

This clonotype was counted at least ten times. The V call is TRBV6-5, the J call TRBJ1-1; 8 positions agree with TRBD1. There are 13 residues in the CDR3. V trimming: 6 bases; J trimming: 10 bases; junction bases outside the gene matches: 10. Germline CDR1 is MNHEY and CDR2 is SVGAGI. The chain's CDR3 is CASSYPTGARAFF. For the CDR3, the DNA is TGTGCCAGCAGCTACCCGACAGGGGCGCGAGCTTTCTTT.

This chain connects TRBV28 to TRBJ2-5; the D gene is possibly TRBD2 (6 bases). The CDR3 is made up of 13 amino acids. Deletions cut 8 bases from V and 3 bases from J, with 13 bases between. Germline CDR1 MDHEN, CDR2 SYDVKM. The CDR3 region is CASVNGGEETQYF. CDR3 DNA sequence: TGTGCCAGCGTCAACGGGGGAGAAGAGACCCAGTACTTC.

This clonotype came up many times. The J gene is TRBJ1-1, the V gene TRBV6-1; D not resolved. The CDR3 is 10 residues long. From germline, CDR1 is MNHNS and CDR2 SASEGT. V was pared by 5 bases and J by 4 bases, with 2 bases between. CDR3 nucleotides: TGTGCCAGCAGTCGCACTGAAGCTTTCTTT. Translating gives CASSRTEAFF.

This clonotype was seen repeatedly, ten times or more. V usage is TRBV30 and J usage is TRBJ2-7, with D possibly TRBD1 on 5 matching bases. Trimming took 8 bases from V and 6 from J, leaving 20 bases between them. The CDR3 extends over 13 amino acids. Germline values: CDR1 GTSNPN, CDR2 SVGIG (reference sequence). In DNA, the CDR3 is TGTGCCGCCCAGGGTATGGGAAGCCTCGAGCAGTACTTC. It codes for CAAQGMGSLEQYF. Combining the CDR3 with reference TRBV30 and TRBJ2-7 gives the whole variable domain SQTIHQWPATLVQPVGSPLSLECTVEGTSNPNLYWYRQAAGRGLQLLFYSVGIGQISSEVPQNLSASRPQDRQFILSSKKLLLSDSGFYLCAAQGMGSLEQYFGPGTRLTVT.

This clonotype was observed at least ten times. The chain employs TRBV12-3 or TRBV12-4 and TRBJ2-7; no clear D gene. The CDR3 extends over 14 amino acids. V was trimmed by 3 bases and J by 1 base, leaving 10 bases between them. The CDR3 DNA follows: TGTGCCAGCAGTTTTAGTGCGCTATCCTACGAGCAGTACTTC. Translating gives CASSFSALSYEQYF.

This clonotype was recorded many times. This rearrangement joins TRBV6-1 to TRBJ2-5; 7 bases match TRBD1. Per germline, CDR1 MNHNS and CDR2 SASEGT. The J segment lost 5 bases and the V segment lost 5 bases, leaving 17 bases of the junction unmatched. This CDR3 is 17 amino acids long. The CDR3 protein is CASSHPQTGPSGETQYF. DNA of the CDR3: TGTGCCAGCAGTCATCCACAGACAGGGCCCTCCGGGGAGACCCAGTACTTC.

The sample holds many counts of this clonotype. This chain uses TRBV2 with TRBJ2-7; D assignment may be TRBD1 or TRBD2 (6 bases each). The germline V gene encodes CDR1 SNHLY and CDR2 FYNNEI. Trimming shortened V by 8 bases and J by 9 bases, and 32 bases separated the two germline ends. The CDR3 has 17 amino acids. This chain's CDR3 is CASPTFQRGPRNERQYF. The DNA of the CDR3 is TGTGCCAGCCCCACGTTCCAACGGGGGCCCCGAAACGAGCGGCAGTACTTC.

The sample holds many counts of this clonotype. The CDR3 sequence is CASSLRGTGRNQPQHF. CDR3 nucleotide sequence: TGTGCCAGCAGTTTACGTGGGACAGGGCGAAACCAGCCCCAGCATTTT. The chain uses TRBV28 and TRBJ1-5; 9 bases map to TRBD1. CDR1 and CDR2 (germline): MDHEN, SYDVKM. The CDR3 runs 16 residues. The junction had 9 bases not matched to a gene; V was cut back by 2 bases and J by 7 bases.

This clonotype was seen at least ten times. CDR3 loop: CASSPQGATEAFF. Written as DNA, the CDR3 is TGTGCCAGCAGCCCACAGGGGGCGACTGAAGCTTTCTTT. The chain carries TRBV11-1 and TRBJ1-1; the match to TRBD1 covers 9 bases. After removal of 5 bases from V and 5 bases from J, the junction contained 3 bases not matched to a gene. The CDR3 sequence is 13 residues long. Germline CDR1 SGHAT, CDR2 FQDESV (reference sequence).

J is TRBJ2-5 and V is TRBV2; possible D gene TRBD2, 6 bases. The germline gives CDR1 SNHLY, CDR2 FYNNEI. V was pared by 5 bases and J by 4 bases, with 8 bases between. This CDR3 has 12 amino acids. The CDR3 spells CASSSGSETQYF. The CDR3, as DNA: TGTGCCAGCAGTAGCGGGTCAGAGACCCAGTACTTC. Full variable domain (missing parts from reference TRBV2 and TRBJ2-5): EPEVTQTPSHQVTQMGQEVILRCVPISNHLYFYWYRQILGQKVEFLVSFYNNEISEKSEIFDDQFSVERPDGSNFTLKIRSTKLEDSAMYFCASSSGSETQYFGPGTRLLVL.

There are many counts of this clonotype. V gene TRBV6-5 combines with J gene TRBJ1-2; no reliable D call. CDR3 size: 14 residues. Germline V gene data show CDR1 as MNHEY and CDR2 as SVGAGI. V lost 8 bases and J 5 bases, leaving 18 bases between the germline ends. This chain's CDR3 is CASSPAIPPYGYTF. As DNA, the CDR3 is TGTGCCAGCTCCCCAGCCATCCCCCCGTATGGCTACACCTTC.

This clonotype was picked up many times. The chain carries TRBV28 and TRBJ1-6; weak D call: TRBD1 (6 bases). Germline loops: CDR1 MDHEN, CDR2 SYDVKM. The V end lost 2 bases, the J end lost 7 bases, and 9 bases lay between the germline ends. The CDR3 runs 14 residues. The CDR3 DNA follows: TGTGCCAGCAGTTTAAGACAGGCGAATTCACCCCTCCACTTT. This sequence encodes CASSLRQANSPLHF.

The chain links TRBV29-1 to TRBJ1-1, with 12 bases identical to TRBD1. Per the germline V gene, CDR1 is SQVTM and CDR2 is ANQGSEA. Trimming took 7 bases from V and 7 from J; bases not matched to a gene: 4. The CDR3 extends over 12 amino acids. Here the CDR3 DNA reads TGCAGCGCCGGGACAGGGGGCAGTGAAGCTTTCTTT. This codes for CSAGTGGSEAFF. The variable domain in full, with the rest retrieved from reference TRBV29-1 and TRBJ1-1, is SAVISQKPSRDICQRGTSLTIQCQVDSQVTMMFWYRQQPGQSLTLIATANQGSEATYESGFVIDKFPISRPNLTFSTLTVSNMSPEDSSIYLCSAGTGGSEAFFGQGTRLTVV.

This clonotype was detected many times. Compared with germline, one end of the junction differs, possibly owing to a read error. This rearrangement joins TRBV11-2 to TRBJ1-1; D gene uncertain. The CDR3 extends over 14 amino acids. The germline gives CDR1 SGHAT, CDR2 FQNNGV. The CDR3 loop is CASSVELGGMRAFF. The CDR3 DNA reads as TGTGCCAGCAGCGTAGAGCTAGGCGGCATGAGAGCTTTCTTT.

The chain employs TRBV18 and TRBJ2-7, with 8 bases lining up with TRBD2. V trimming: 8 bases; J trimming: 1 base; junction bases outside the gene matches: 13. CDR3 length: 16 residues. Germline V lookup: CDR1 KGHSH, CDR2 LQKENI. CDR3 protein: CASSSSSGGPSYEQYF. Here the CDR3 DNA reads TGTGCCAGCAGTTCTTCCAGCGGGGGCCCGTCCTACGAGCAGTACTTC.

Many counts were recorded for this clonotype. For the CDR3, the DNA is TGTGCCAGCAGTTTACCCAAGACAGGTCACGGTGGAAACACCATATATTTT. It codes for CASSLPKTGHGGNTIYF. The chain carries TRBV28 and TRBJ1-3; D possibly corresponds to TRBD1 (6 bases). This CDR3 is 17 amino acids long. Germline V CDR1 and CDR2: MDHEN, SYDVKM. The V end was cut by 2 bases, the J end by 3 bases, with 17 bases between. Drawing the rest from reference TRBV28 and TRBJ1-3, the complete variable domain is DVKVTQSSRYLVKRTGEKVFLECVQDMDHENMFWYRQDPGLGLRLIYFSYDVKMKEKGDIPEGYSVSREKKERFSLILESASTNQTSMYLCASSLPKTGHGGNTIYFGEGSWLTVV.

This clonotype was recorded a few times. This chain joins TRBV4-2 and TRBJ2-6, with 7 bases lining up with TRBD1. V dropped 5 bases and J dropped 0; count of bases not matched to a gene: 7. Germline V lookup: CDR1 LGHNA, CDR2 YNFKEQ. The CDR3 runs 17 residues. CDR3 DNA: TGTGCCAGCAGCACCGGGACAGTTCTCTCTGGGGCCAACGTCCTGACTTTC. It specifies CASSTGTVLSGANVLTF.

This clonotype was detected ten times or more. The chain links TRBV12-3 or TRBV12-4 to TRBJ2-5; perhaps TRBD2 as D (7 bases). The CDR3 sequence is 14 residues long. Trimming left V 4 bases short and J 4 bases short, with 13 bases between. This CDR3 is CASSSTGGVETQYF. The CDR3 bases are TGTGCCAGCAGTTCAACGGGGGGCGTAGAGACCCAGTACTTC.